This TCR beta chain stems from a study of control samples from healthy donors and cancer patients. The data were produced by immunoSEQ multiplex PCR, yet TCRdb's version contains in-frame clones alone and is incomplete. The data show about 410,000 clones, 80% to 95% seen once. CDR3 length: 15 amino acids. Trimming took off 2 bases at V and 6 bases at J, with 14 bases between the two ends. CDR1 is SNHLY and CDR2 is FYNNEI in the germline V gene. The source of this sequence is a man aged 35-49 years with head and neck cancer. The genes are TRBV2 and TRBJ1-5, with a tentative D call TRBD1 (6 bases). The material sequenced was PBMCs. CDR3 nucleotide sequence: TGTGCCAGCAGTGAAATCGGGGGCGGCAGTCAGCCCCAGCATTTT. Translating gives CASSEIGGGSQPQHF.